This TCR beta chain was identified in a study of CD8+CD57+ T cells in acquired aplastic anemia. Study-wide background: Yields of DNA that came from sorted CD4+ and CD8+ cells averaged approximately 3.5 ug. General study findings and limits: Approximately 27 CD8+ CDR3 sequences occurred in both the patients and the controls. Patients showed no significant difference from controls in CD8+ Simpson's diversity.

CDR3 and TCR beta VDJ profiling relied on genomic DNA as the template. TCRdb independently ran MiXCR on the reads; one entry per CDR3 protein. The table records under 350,000 distinct CDR3 sequences, roughly 61% of them present only once. Patients chosen for sequencing had CD8+CD57+ cells that had expanded, as shown by flow cytometry. The blood sampling took place in patients who had so far received no therapy. Turning to this clonotype: The antigen is not known.

The CDR3 contains 15 residues. V was pared by 1 base and J by 11 bases, with 10 bases of the junction left unmatched. The germline V gene encodes CDR1 DFQATT and CDR2 SNEGSKA (reference sequence). The source is a human donor with aplastic anemia. The chain has TRBV20-1 and TRBJ2-3, with 12 positions matching TRBD2. The specimen sequenced was sorted CD4+, CD8+, or CD8+CD57+ T cells (not recorded which) from PBMCs. CDR3 loop: CSARATSGRFNEQYF. CDR3 in DNA: TGCAGTGCTAGAGCAACTAGCGGGAGGTTCAATGAGCAGTATTTT.